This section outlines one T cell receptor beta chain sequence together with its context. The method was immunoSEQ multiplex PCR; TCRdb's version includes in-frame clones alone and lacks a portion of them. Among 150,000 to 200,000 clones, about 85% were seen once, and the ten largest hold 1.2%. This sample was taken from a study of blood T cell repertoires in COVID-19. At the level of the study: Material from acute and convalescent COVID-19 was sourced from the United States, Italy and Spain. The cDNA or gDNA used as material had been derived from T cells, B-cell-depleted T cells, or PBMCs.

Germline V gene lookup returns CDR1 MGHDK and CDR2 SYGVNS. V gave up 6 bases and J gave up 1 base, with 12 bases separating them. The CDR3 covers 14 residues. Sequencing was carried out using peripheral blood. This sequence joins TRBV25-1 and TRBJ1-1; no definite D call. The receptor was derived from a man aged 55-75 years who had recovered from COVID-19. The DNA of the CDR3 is TGTGCCAGCAGGAACCAGGTTTCGAACACTGAAGCTTTCTTT. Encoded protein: CASRNQVSNTEAFF.